This is a list of T cell receptor beta chains from one sample in a study of T-cell reconstitution after alpha-beta-depleted transplantation in children. Each CDR3 protein gets one entry after TCRdb re-called the PCR reads with MiXCR. The sample has about 610,000 distinct CDR3 sequences; roughly 10% are singletons. The source was PBMCs from the stem cell graft donor, collected from the stem cell graft. These receptors all stem from a human donor who donated a stem cell graft to a child with acute myeloid leukemia. Each CDR3 is given with its conserved first and last residue. Each record gives: J gene, clone size, D gene, V gene, CDR3 DNA, CDR3 protein. The D gene is left open where the match is weak. Size is stated for part of the rows, as once, few or many counts, or as a class when the clone is expanded.

J: TRBJ2-3; size: many; D: TRBD2; V: TRBV7-2; DNA: TGTGCCAGCAGCTTAGGGAGCGGGAAAGTGAGAGATACGCAGTATTTT; CDR3: CASSLGSGKVRDTQYF
J: TRBJ2-2; size: NA; D: NA; V: TRBV9; DNA: TGTGCCAGCAGCGTAAGCCAGGGGCAGTCCGGGGAGCTGTTTTTT; CDR3: CASSVSQGQSGELFF
J: TRBJ2-1; size: few; D: TRBD2; V: TRBV7-9; DNA: TGTGCCAGCCCGGGGGGGGCCAGCAATGAGCAGTTCTTC; CDR3: CASPGGASNEQFF
J: TRBJ1-5; size: NA; D: NA; V: TRBV7-9; DNA: TGTGCCAGCAGCTTATACGCAGGGGATAGCAATCAGCCCCAGCATTTT; CDR3: CASSLYAGDSNQPQHF
J: TRBJ2-1; size: many; D: TRBD1; V: TRBV5-1; DNA: TGCGCCAGCACCCGGGACAGGTCACCCTACAATGAGCAGTTCTTC; CDR3: CASTRDRSPYNEQFF
J: TRBJ2-3; size: many; D: TRBD2; V: TRBV20-1; DNA: TGCAGTGCTCTAGCGGGAAAAACGTCGCAGTATTTT; CDR3: CSALAGKTSQYF
J: TRBJ2-6; size: few; D: NA; V: TRBV29-1; DNA: TGCAGCGTTAGTGGGGGAGATAAGACAGCTCAAATCTCTGGGGCCAACGTCCTGACTTTC; CDR3: CSVSGGDKTAQISGANVLTF
J: TRBJ2-1; size: NA; D: TRBD2; V: TRBV28; DNA: TGTGCCAGCAGTTTCTTCGGGACTAGCGGGGTTCTATACCAGTTCTTC; CDR3: CASSFFGTSGVLYQFF
J: TRBJ2-3; size: few; D: TRBD2; V: TRBV20-1; DNA: TGCAGTGCTAGTGGCACGGTCGGCGGGAGGGGTGCTAGCACAGATACGCAGTATTTT; CDR3: CSASGTVGGRGASTDTQYF
J: TRBJ2-7; size: NA; D: TRBD2; V: TRBV29-1; DNA: TGCAGCGTTGGCCAGGCGGGAGAACCCTACGAGCAGTACTTC; CDR3: CSVGQAGEPYEQYF
J: TRBJ2-3; size: many; D: NA; V: TRBV29-1; DNA: TGCAGCGTTGAGCCGCGGGTCGGCACAGATACGCAGTATTTT; CDR3: CSVEPRVGTDTQYF
J: TRBJ2-7; size: few; D: NA; V: TRBV27; DNA: TGTGCCAGCAGTACCTCCTTGGGGGATTTCTCCTACGAGCAGTACTTC; CDR3: CASSTSLGDFSYEQYF
J: TRBJ2-5; size: few; D: NA; V: TRBV29-1; DNA: TGCAGCGTTGAATCGGTTGGGACGCAAGAGACCCAGTACTTC; CDR3: CSVESVGTQETQYF
J: TRBJ1-1; size: NA; D: NA; V: TRBV30; DNA: TGTGCCTGGAGTGATTGGTCAAATCAAGCTTTCTTT; CDR3: CAWSDWSNQAFF
J: TRBJ1-5; size: many; D: NA; V: TRBV20-1; DNA: TGCAGTGGTGAGGGCAATAGGGATCAGCCCCAGCATTTT; CDR3: CSGEGNRDQPQHF
J: TRBJ2-2; size: NA; D: NA; V: TRBV27; DNA: TGTGCCAGCAGTACCGGGGAAACCGGGGAGCTGTTTTTT; CDR3: CASSTGETGELFF
J: TRBJ2-3; size: NA; D: TRBD2; V: TRBV4-3; DNA: TGCGCCAGCAGCCAAGATCGGGTCACGGGAGGGGAGACAGATACGCAGTATTTT; CDR3: CASSQDRVTGGETDTQYF
J: TRBJ2-7; size: NA; D: TRBD2; V: TRBV5-1; DNA: TGCGCCAGCAGCTGGGCCGGACTAGCGGGGTCCTACGAGCAGTACTTC; CDR3: CASSWAGLAGSYEQYF
J: TRBJ1-1; size: many; D: TRBD1; V: TRBV14; DNA: TGTGCCAGCAGCGCTCGAACCGGGACAGGGGGAGCTTTCTTT; CDR3: CASSARTGTGGAFF
J: TRBJ1-1; size: many; D: NA; V: TRBV12-3/TRBV12-4; DNA: TGTGCCAGCAGTTTGTTGGGGAGGAACACTGAAGCTTTCTTT; CDR3: CASSLLGRNTEAFF
J: TRBJ2-7; size: few; D: NA; V: TRBV6-2/TRBV6-3; DNA: TGTGCCAGCAACTTACCGGGGGGCGACGAGCAGTACTTC; CDR3: CASNLPGGDEQYF
J: TRBJ1-1; size: many; D: NA; V: TRBV29-1; DNA: TGCAGCGTGGGTAGGGACACTGAAGCTTTCTTT; CDR3: CSVGRDTEAFF
J: TRBJ2-1; size: once; D: TRBD2; V: TRBV24-1; DNA: TGTGCCACCAGTGATATCGGCGAGACGGGAGGGTTAAACAATGAGCAGTTCTTC; CDR3: CATSDIGETGGLNNEQFF
J: TRBJ2-7; size: many; D: TRBD2; V: TRBV6-5; DNA: TGTGCCAGCAGTTACTCGATCACCGGGACTAGCGTTGGCAACGAGCAGTACTTC; CDR3: CASSYSITGTSVGNEQYF
J: TRBJ1-4; size: NA; D: NA; V: TRBV19; DNA: TGTGCCAGTAGTAATGGGGGTCGGACTAATGAAAAACTGTTTTTT; CDR3: CASSNGGRTNEKLFF
J: TRBJ2-1; size: many; D: NA; V: TRBV5-6; DNA: TGTGCCAGCAGCTTGGGTAGCGGAGCGACCTACAATGAGCAGTTCTTC; CDR3: CASSLGSGATYNEQFF